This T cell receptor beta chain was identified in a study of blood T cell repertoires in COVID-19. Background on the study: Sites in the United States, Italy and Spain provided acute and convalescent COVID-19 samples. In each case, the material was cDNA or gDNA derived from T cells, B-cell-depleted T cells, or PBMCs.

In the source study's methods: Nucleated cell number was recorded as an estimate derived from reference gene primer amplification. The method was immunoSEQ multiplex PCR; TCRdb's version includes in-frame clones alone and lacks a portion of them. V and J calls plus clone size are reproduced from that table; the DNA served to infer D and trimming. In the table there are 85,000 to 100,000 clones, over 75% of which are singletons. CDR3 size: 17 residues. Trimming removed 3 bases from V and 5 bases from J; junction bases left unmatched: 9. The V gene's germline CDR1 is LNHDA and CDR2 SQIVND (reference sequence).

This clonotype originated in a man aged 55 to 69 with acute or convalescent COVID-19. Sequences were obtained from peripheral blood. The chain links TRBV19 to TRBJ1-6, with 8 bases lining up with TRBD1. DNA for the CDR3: TGTGCCAGTAGTATCCCCGACAGGGGCTACCATAATTCACCCCTCCACTTT. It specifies CASSIPDRGYHNSPLHF.